This T cell receptor beta chain emerged from a study of blood T cell repertoires in COVID-19. At the level of the study: PBMCs, B-cell-depleted T cells, or T cells were the source of the cDNA or gDNA that made up the material.

Trimming stripped 1 base from V and 6 bases from J, with 18 bases between. Germline V gene lookup returns CDR1 MGHRA and CDR2 YSYEKL. CDR3 length: 17 residues. The protocol was immunoSEQ multiplex PCR, while the TCRdb copy is restricted to in-frame clones and leaves out a portion. The data show about 140,000 clones, approximately 78% seen once. This clonotype was obtained from a woman of 80 years or more with acute or convalescent COVID-19. Sequencing used peripheral blood. The rearrangement uses TRBV4-1 and TRBJ2-2; D is ambiguous. DNA for the CDR3: TGCGCCAGCAGCCAAGGTTGGGCCACCATCCCCCCCGGGGAGCTGTTTTTT. It codes for CASSQGWATIPPGELFF.